One and the same sample provided the 20 T cell receptor beta chains below, sequenced in a study of cytomegalovirus exposure and HLA in healthy donors. Assay used: immunoSEQ multiplex PCR; TCRdb lists only in-frame clones, some missing. This sample has 130,000 or so clones, with 85% to 90% found just once. The material sequenced was PBMCs. The receptors were sampled from a woman between 18 and 29 years old in good health and CMV-seronegative.

This clone was counted once. The V call is TRBV11-3, the J call TRBJ2-2; 10 nucleotides match TRBD1. V gave up 6 bases and J gave up 3 bases; unmatched junction bases: 1. The germline CDR1 and CDR2 sequences are SGHNT and YENEEA. The length of the CDR3 is 14 residues. CDR3 bases: TGTGCCAGCAGTGGACAGGGGGACACCGGGGAGCTGTTTTTT. Translating gives CASSGQGDTGELFF.

This rearrangement joins TRBV19 to TRBJ2-3, with D possibly matching TRBD2 (8 bases). Germline V gene data show CDR1 as LNHDA and CDR2 as SQIVND (reference sequence). The CDR3 loop spans 17 amino acids. Trimming cost V 5 bases and J 4 bases, with 22 bases left between them. The CDR3 DNA reads TGTGCCAGTAGTTACCAATGGGGCGGGGGGACAGCAGATACGCAGTATTTT. Protein product: CASSYQWGGGTADTQYF.

The chain is built from TRBV2 and TRBJ1-1; D might be TRBD1 (5 bases). Germline-derived CDR1 and CDR2 are SNHLY and FYNNEI. V lost 8 bases, J lost 4 bases, and 14 bases lay in between. The CDR3 loop spans 13 amino acids. CDR3 in DNA: TGTGCCAGCCGAGGGGAGGTTGCCACTGAAGCTTTCTTT. Protein product: CASRGEVATEAFF.

The chain links TRBV6-6 to TRBJ2-3; TRBD2 aligns across 9 bases. Germline CDR1 MNHNY, CDR2 SVGAGI (reference sequence). Unmatched junction bases numbered 7, after V lost 7 bases and J lost 2 bases. CDR3 size: 15 residues. CDR3 coding DNA: TGTGCCAGCATCCCAGCGGGGGGAATCACAGATACGCAGTATTTT. It is translated as CASIPAGGITDTQYF.

The V and J genes are TRBV7-9 and TRBJ2-1; D is perhaps TRBD1 (5 bases). Germline CDR1 is SEHNR and CDR2 is FQNEAQ (reference sequence). This CDR3 is 16 amino acids long. The V gene lost 5 bases and the J gene lost 4 bases, with 18 bases spanning the gap. For the CDR3, the DNA is TGTGCCAGCAGCCCACGCAGGGTCCGTGAGTACAATGAGCAGTTCTTC. Translated, it gives CASSPRRVREYNEQFF.

V and J are TRBV7-9 and TRBJ2-2; 12 bases line up with TRBD2. This CDR3 contains 15 residues. Germline V gene lookup returns CDR1 SEHNR and CDR2 FQNEAQ (reference sequence). V gave up 4 bases and J gave up 6 bases; unmatched junction bases: 3. The CDR3 here is CASSSTSGGSGELFF. The CDR3 DNA reads as TGTGCCAGCAGCTCGACTAGCGGGGGTTCCGGGGAGCTGTTTTTT.

The V and J genes are TRBV27 and TRBJ2-5, with 8 positions matching TRBD2. The CDR3 extends over 14 amino acids. V shed 4 bases and J 1 base; nucleotides not matched to a gene: 2. In germline, CDR1 is MNHEY, CDR2 SMNVEV (reference sequence). The CDR3 is CASSYGTSQETQYF. CDR3 DNA: TGTGCCAGCAGTTATGGGACTAGCCAAGAGACCCAGTACTTC.

A single count supports this clone. The chain uses TRBV14 and TRBJ1-2; 7 nucleotides match TRBD1. This CDR3 is 14 amino acids long. Per germline, CDR1 SGHDN and CDR2 FVKESK. J gave up 6 bases and V 5 bases, and 9 bases lay outside the gene matches. In DNA, the CDR3 is TGTGCCAGCAGCTATGACAGGGTACAGGATGGCTACACCTTC. As protein: CASSYDRVQDGYTF.

CDR3 residues: CASSQGQGNEQFF. The CDR3 region has the DNA TGTGCCAGCAGCCAGGGACAGGGTAATGAGCAGTTCTTC. The chain has TRBV11-3 and TRBJ2-1; the match to TRBD1 covers 9 bases. The CDR3 extends over 13 amino acids. Per germline, CDR1 SGHNT and CDR2 YENEEA. V lost 5 bases, J lost 7 bases, and 3 bases stayed unmatched.

This clone was observed a single time. V usage is TRBV5-5 and J usage is TRBJ1-6, with 9 bases that match TRBD1. Unmatched junction bases numbered 10, after V lost 2 bases and J lost 7 bases. Germline CDR1 reads SGHKS; CDR2 reads YYEKEE (reference sequence). The CDR3 has 17 residues. CDR3 DNA sequence: TGTGCCAGCAGCTTAGCACAGGGGGCTTTGTTGAATTCACCCCTCCACTTT. The encoded protein is CASSLAQGALLNSPLHF.

This chain links TRBV6-5 with TRBJ2-1; 8 bases line up with TRBD1. This CDR3 comprises 12 residues. V gave up 6 bases and J gave up 7 bases; unmatched junction bases: 2. The germline CDR1 and CDR2 sequences are MNHEY and SVGAGI. The DNA for the CDR3 is TGTGCCAGCAGGACAGGGGCAAATGAGCAGTTCTTC. This codes for CASRTGANEQFF.

J is TRBJ2-5 and V is TRBV4-1; 7 bases line up with TRBD1. J was trimmed by 2 bases and V by 6 bases; bases with no gene match: 12. The CDR3 extends over 16 amino acids. Per germline, CDR1 MGHRA and CDR2 YSYEKL. CDR3 residues: CASRQERQGKQETQYF. As DNA, the CDR3 is TGCGCCAGCAGACAGGAACGACAGGGAAAGCAAGAGACCCAGTACTTC.

The V gene is TRBV6-1, the J gene TRBJ1-1; D is possibly TRBD1 (6 bases). Germline-derived CDR1 and CDR2 are MNHNS and SASEGT. Trimming removed 2 bases at V and 1 base at J, with 8 bases between. This CDR3 has 14 amino acids. This CDR3 is CASSELGANTEAFF. The CDR3, as DNA: TGTGCCAGCAGTGAACTGGGGGCGAACACTGAAGCTTTCTTT.

This clone was observed once. V gene TRBV6-5 combines with J gene TRBJ2-5; TRBD2 matches at 8 bases. V lost 0 bases, J lost 9 bases, and 12 bases stayed unmatched. Looked up from germline, CDR1 is MNHEY and CDR2 is SVGAGI. The CDR3 contains 16 residues. DNA of the CDR3: TGTGCCAGCAGTTACTCGAGTCTTCGGGGGGGGATGTCCCAGTACTTC. Translated, it gives CASSYSSLRGGMSQYF.

The J gene is TRBJ1-5, the V gene TRBV6-1; TRBD1 aligns across 9 bases. This CDR3 has 15 residues. The V gene end was trimmed by 9 bases and the J gene end by 2 bases; junction bases not matched to a gene: 8. CDR1 is MNHNS, CDR2 SASEGT, per germline. DNA of the CDR3: TGTGCCAGTTTAACAGGGGGCGCGGGCAATCAGCCCCAGCATTTT. This encodes CASLTGGAGNQPQHF.

V and J are TRBV10-3 and TRBJ1-1; tentative D call: TRBD1 (5 bases). Trimming cost V 10 bases and J 1 base, with 16 bases left between them. The germline CDR1 and CDR2 sequences are ENHRY and SYGVKD. The CDR3 loop spans 14 amino acids. The CDR3 region is CASIGGGENTEAFF. In DNA, the CDR3 is TGTGCCAGCATAGGCGGGGGGGAGAACACTGAAGCTTTCTTT.

This chain joins TRBV29-1 and TRBJ2-1, with TRBD2 identical over 7 bases. Germline CDR1 SQVTM, CDR2 ANQGSEA. The CDR3 runs to 15 residues. Germline trimming cut 3 bases from V and 5 bases from J; bases unmatched to any gene: 10. The chain's CDR3 is CSVEGWRGNNNEQFF. The DNA for the CDR3 is TGCAGCGTTGAGGGTTGGCGGGGGAATAACAATGAGCAGTTCTTC.

This clone was counted once. V gene TRBV2 combines with J gene TRBJ2-7, with 8 bases fitting TRBD1. Germline loops: CDR1 SNHLY, CDR2 FYNNEI. The junction had 10 bases not matched to a gene; V was cut back by 7 bases and J by 2 bases. The CDR3 runs to 15 residues. The CDR3 DNA sequence: TGTGCCAGCATGAGGACAGGGTCCATGACCTACGAGCAGTACTTC. Residues: CASMRTGSMTYEQYF.

The rearrangement joins TRBV9 to TRBJ2-7; 7 bases match TRBD2. The CDR3 covers 14 residues. The germline V gene has CDR1 SGDLS and CDR2 YYNGEE. V was clipped by 2 bases and J by 3 bases; unmatched bases: 5. The CDR3 bases are TGTGCCAGCAGCGTTTTGGGCGGGGGCTACGAGCAGTACTTC. This encodes CASSVLGGGYEQYF.

This clone was seen once. The chain links TRBV13 to TRBJ1-5; no clear D gene. In germline, CDR1 is PRHDT, CDR2 FYEKMQ (reference sequence). V was pared by 3 bases and J by 3 bases, with 9 bases between. This CDR3 spans 14 amino acids. CDR3 region: CASSFGRVNQPQHF. CDR3 DNA sequence: TGTGCCAGCAGCTTTGGGAGGGTCAATCAGCCCCAGCATTTT.